This T cell receptor beta chain was profiled in a study of blood T cell repertoires in COVID-19. The CDR3 is 15 amino acids. Germline trimming cut 8 bases from V and 0 bases from J; bases unmatched to any gene: 10. Germline V lookup: CDR1 MDHEN, CDR2 SYDVKM. In the original processing: The authors estimated nucleated cell counts from reference gene primer amplification. Sequenced by immunoSEQ multiplex PCR; TCRdb stores in-frame clones only, minus some. From that table come the V and J calls and clone size; the DNA was used to work out D and trimming. The sample yields under 200,000 clones, 65% to 85% seen once.

The material sequenced was PBMCs or T cells enriched from blood (not recorded which). This rearrangement joins TRBV28 to TRBJ2-7; 7 nucleotides match TRBD1. The receptor was derived from a woman in her fifties or sixties who had recovered from COVID-19. The CDR3 region is CASGLNRGSSYEQYF. The CDR3 coding sequence is TGTGCCAGCGGGCTTAACAGGGGAAGCTCCTACGAGCAGTACTTC.